This T cell receptor (beta chain) appears in the sequencing data of a study of regulatory T cells in long-lasting Graves disease. CDR3 regions were amplified by Arm-PCR using iRepertoire HTBI primers to build TCR beta libraries. TCRdb passed the multiplex PCR reads through MiXCR, listing each CDR3 protein once. The sample lists some 250,000 distinct CDR3 sequences; 18% were seen once. Time point given: newly diagnosed GD, antithyroid drugs for less than 3 months. PBMCs provided the RNA from which the TCR library was made. The germline V and J ends were trimmed by 3 bases and 3 bases, with 5 bases remaining between them. Germline CDR1 reads MDHEN; CDR2 reads SYDVKM. The CDR3 consists of 12 residues. The sample holds many counts of this clonotype.

The sample consisted of peripheral blood mononuclear cells (PBMCs), taken at new diagnosis, from a patient treated with antithyroid drugs. The V and J genes are TRBV28 and TRBJ1-1; D is uncertain. This receptor was identified in a female donor with Graves disease. CDR3 coding DNA: TGTGCCAGCAGTTTGTATGACACTGAAGCTTTCTTT. Its translation is CASSLYDTEAFF.